The TCR beta chain described here comes from a study of CD8 T cells in cerebrospinal fluid in Alzheimer's disease. Study background: CSF T cell clonal expansion was assessed by plate-based nested PCR and droplet-based sequencing.

Its frequency marks this clonotype as medium-sized. For droplet-based sequencing, live CSF cells were sorted using a live/dead marker. CSF cells were profiled by 10X single-cell V(D)J and 5' expression. Using the 10x single-cell sequencing reads, TCRdb records one entry per CDR3 protein without DNA. This repertoire includes fewer than 2,000 distinct CDR3 sequences. This receptor was identified in a human donor in good health. Sequenced material: cerebrospinal fluid.

The CDR3 spells CSASPLAGGPTDTQYF. The chain links TRBV20-1 to TRBJ2-3; the D call of TRBD2 rests on TCRdb alone, since no DNA is present to check it. Germline V CDR1 and CDR2: DFQATT, SNEGSKA (reference sequence). CDR3 length: 16 amino acids.